This T cell receptor beta chain comes out of a study of cytomegalovirus exposure and HLA in healthy donors. Comments on this clone: The antigen is undetermined.

General study results and limits: Analysis performed later showed TCR beta chains linked to HLA being more clonally expanded than equally common others.

Researchers ran the PCR with 60 Vbeta and 13 Jbeta primers. The assay was immunoSEQ multiplex PCR, and TCRdb's table has in-frame clones only and misses some. Of about 120,000 clones listed, roughly 70% were seen once; the top ten hold around 1.7%. Germline lookup yields CDR1 LNHNV and CDR2 YYDKDF (reference sequence). The CDR3 covers 13 residues. Trimming stripped 3 bases from V and 5 bases from J, with 10 bases between. The chain is built from TRBV15 and TRBJ1-1; no clear D gene. This TCR derives from a woman younger than 35 in good health and CMV-seronegative. Sample: PBMCs. This CDR3 is CATSRGVGTEAFF. The CDR3 DNA sequence: TGTGCCACCAGCAGGGGAGTAGGTACTGAAGCTTTCTTT. The full variable domain, its missing parts supplied by reference TRBV15 and TRBJ1-1, is DAMVIQNPRYQVTQFGKPVTLSCSQTLNHNVMYWYQQKSSQAPKLLFHYYDKDFNNEADTPDNFQSRRPNTSFCFLDIRSPGLGDTAMYLCATSRGVGTEAFFGQGTRLTVV.